The sequence of this T cell receptor beta chain was determined in a study of beta chain features in type 1 diabetes. This CDR3 has 13 amino acids. V was pared by 2 bases and J by 10 bases, with 5 bases of the junction left unmatched. Germline CDR1 reads MNHEY; CDR2 reads SVGAGI. Of the isolated RNA, all was reverse transcribed, and so the sequenced material was expressed TCRB transcripts. Measured with immunoSEQ multiplex PCR; TCRdb has only the in-frame clones, and not every one. Of about 340,000 clones in the sample, 9.3% were seen once. General study points: VDJ junctions in type 1 diabetes patients carried more deletions and fewer insertions. A closer apparent resemblance between naive, central memory and Treg TCRB repertoires was seen in patients than in healthy donors. TCRB CDR3 length was moderately but significantly reduced in all four CD4+ subsets of Type 1 diabetes patients.

This clone was recorded many times. Its antigen is still unknown. Heparinised blood was drawn once per donor, averaging roughly 120 mL. Sorting based on CD45RO/CCR7/CD25/CD127/CD95/CD27 separated CD4+ naive, central memory, regulatory and stem cell-like memory cells. This receptor was obtained from a man aged 25-40 years with type 1 diabetes. The sequencing sample was made of central memory CD4+ T cells from blood. The chain carries TRBV6-5 and TRBJ2-3, with 8 bases matching TRBD1. CDR3 protein: CASSYRGQGAQYF. Here the CDR3 DNA reads TGTGCCAGCAGTTACCGAGGACAGGGCGCGCAGTATTTT.